The TCR beta chain described here comes from a study of blood T cell repertoires in COVID-19. Profiling relied on immunoSEQ multiplex PCR, and the TCRdb table lists in-frame clones only, not all of them. The sample holds around 200,000 clones, approximately 91% seen once. V was shortened by 8 bases and J by 7 bases, with 21 bases between the two germline ends. The CDR3 consists of 15 residues. Per the germline V gene, CDR1 is MNHEY and CDR2 is SVGAGI. The source is a middle-aged man with acute or convalescent COVID-19. The rearrangement links TRBV6-5 to TRBJ1-3; TRBD1 is a possible D gene (5 bases). Sample: peripheral blood. The CDR3 sequence is CASGSRRRGLNTIYF. In nucleotides, the CDR3 is TGTGCCAGCGGTTCGAGGCGGCGGGGCCTGAACACCATATATTTT.